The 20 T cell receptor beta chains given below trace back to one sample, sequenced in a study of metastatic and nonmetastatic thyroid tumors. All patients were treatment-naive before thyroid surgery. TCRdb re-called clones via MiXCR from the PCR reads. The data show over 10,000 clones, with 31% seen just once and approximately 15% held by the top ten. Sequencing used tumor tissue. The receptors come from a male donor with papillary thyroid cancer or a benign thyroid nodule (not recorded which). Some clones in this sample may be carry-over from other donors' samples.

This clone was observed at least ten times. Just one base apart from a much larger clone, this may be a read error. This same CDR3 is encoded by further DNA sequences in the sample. The CDR3 is CASSSTDGTDTQYF. The DNA of the CDR3 is TGCGCCAGTAGTTCAACGGACGGGACAGATACGCAGTATTTT. This chain connects TRBV19 to TRBJ2-3; D is undetermined. This CDR3 has 14 amino acids. Germline V gene data show CDR1 as LNHDA and CDR2 as SQIVND (reference sequence). The full variable domain, rest sourced from reference TRBV19 and TRBJ2-3, is DGGITQSPKYLFRKEGQNVTLSCEQNLNHDAMYWYRQDPGQGLRLIYYSQIVNDFQKGDIAEGYSVSREKKESFPLTVTSAQKNPTAFYLCASSSTDGTDTQYFGPGTRLTVL.

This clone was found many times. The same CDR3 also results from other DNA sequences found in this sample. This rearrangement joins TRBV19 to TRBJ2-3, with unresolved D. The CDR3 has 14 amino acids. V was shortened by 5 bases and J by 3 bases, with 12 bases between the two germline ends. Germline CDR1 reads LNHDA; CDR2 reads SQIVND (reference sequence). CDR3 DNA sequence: TGTGCCAGTAGTTCAACGGACGGGACAGATACGCAGTATTTT. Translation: CASSSTDGTDTQYF.

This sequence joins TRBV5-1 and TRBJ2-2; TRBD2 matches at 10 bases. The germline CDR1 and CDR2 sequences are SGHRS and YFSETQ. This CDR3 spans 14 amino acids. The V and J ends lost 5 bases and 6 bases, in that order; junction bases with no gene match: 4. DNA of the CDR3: TGCGCCAGCAGATGGCTAGCGGGGGCCGGGGAGCTGTTTTTT. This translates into CASRWLAGAGELFF.

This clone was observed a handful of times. The CDR3 sequence: CASSWHQMANVLTF. CDR3 in DNA: TGTGCCAGCAGTTGGCACCAGATGGCCAACGTCCTGACTTTC. J is TRBJ2-6 and V is TRBV6-2 or TRBV6-3; unclear D gene. Germline CDR1 and CDR2: MNHEY and SVGEGT. The CDR3 spans 14 residues. Trimming pared 4 bases from V and 6 bases from J, leaving 10 bases between.

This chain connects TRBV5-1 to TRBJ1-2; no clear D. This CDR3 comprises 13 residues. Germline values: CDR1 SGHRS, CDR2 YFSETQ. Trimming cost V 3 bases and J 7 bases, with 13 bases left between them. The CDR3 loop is CASSYQQRGGYTF. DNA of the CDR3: TGCGCCAGCAGCTACCAACAGCGAGGTGGCTACACCTTC.

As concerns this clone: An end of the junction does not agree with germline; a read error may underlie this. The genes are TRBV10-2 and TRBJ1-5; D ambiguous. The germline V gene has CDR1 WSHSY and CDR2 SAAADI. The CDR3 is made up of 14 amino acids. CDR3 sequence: CASSGYLGNQPRHF. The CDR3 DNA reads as TGCGCCAGCAGTGGGTATTTGGGCAATCAGCCCCGGCATTTT.

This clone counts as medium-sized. The CDR3 protein is CASSPPSSYEQYF. In DNA, the CDR3 is TGCGCCAGCAGTCCACCCAGCTCCTACGAGCAGTACTTC. This rearrangement joins TRBV10-1 to TRBJ2-7; D remains unclear. This CDR3 is 13 amino acids long. Trimming cost V 5 bases and J 0 bases, with 8 bases left between them. The germline gives CDR1 WNHNN, CDR2 SYGVQD (reference sequence).

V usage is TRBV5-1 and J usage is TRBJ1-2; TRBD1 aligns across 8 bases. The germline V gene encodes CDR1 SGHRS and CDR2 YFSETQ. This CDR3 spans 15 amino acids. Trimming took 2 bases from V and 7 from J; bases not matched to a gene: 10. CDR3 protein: CASSLDLPGQVGYTF. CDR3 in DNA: TGCGCCAGCAGCTTAGACCTGCCGGGACAGGTTGGCTACACCTTC.

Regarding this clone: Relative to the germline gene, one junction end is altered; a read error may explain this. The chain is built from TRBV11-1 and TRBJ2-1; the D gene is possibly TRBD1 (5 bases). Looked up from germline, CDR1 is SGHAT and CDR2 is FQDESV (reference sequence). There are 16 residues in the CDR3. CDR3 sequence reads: CSSSITGDSTYNEQFF. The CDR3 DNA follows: TGTTCCAGCAGTATTACAGGCGACAGCACCTACAATGAGCAGTTCTTC.

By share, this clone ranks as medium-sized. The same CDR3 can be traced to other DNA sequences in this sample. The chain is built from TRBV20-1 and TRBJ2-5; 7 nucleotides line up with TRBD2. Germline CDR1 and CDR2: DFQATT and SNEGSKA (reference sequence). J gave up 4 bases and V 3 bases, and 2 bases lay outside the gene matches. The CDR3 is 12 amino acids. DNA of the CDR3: TGCAGTGCTAGCCCGGGAGGAGAGACCCAGTACTTC. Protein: CSASPGGETQYF.

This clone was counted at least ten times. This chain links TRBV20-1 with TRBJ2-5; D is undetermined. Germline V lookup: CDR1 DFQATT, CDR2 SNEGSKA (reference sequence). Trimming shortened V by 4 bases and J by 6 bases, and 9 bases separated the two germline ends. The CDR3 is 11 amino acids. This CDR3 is CSAIARKTQYF. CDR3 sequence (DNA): TGCAGTGCTATAGCCCGGAAGACCCAGTACTTC.

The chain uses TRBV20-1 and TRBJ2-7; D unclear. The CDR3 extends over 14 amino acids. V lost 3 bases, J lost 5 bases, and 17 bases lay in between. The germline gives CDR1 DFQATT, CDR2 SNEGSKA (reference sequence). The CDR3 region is CSASLPGDRNEQYF. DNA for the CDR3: TGCAGTGCTAGTCTCCCAGGAGATCGGAACGAGCAGTACTTC.

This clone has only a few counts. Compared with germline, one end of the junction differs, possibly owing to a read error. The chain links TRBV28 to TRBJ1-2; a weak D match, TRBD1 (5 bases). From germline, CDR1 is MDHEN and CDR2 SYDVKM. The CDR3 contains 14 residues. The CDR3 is CASSPGRPHYGYTF. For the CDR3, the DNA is TGTGCCAGCAGCCCAGGGCGCCCCCACTATGGTTACACCTTC.

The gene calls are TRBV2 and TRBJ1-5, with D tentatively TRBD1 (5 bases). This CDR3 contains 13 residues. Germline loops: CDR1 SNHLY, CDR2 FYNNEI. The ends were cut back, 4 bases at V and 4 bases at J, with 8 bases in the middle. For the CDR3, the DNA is TGTGCCAGCAGTGCACAGGAAAATCAGCCCCAGCATTTT. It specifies CASSAQENQPQHF.

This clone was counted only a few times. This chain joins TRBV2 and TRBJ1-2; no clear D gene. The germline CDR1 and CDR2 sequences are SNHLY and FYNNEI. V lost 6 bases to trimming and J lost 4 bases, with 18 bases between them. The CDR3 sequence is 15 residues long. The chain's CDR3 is CASRLLCTTIYGYTF. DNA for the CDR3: TGTGCCAGCAGACTATTGTGTACAACCATCTATGGCTACACCTTC.

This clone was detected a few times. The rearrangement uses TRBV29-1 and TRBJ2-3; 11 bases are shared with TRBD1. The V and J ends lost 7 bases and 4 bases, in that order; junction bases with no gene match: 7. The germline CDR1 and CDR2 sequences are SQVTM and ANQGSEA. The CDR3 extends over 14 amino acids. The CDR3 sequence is CSASGTGGADTQYF. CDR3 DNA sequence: TGCAGCGCATCCGGGACAGGGGGTGCAGATACGCAGTATTTT.

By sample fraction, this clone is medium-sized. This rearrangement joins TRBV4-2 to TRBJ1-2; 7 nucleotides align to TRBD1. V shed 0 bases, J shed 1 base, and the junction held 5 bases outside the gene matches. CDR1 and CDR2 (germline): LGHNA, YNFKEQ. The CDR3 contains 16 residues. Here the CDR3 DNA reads TGTGCCAGCAGCCAAGAAGCGAGACAGGGTAACTATGGCTACACCTTC. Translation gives CASSQEARQGNYGYTF.

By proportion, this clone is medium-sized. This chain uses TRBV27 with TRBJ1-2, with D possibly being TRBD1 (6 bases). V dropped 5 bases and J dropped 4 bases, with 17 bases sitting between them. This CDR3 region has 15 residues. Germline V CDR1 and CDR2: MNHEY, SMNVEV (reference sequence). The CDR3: CASSLGEGGRYGYTF. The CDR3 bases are TGTGCCAGCAGTCTCGGTGAGGGGGGCCGCTATGGCTACACCTTC.

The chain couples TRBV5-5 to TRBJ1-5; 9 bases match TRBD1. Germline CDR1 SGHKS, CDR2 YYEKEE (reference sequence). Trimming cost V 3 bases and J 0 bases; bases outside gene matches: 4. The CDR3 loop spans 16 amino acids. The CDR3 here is CASSSRTGDSNQPQHF. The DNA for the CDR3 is TGTGCCAGCAGCTCCAGGACAGGGGATAGCAATCAGCCCCAGCATTTT.

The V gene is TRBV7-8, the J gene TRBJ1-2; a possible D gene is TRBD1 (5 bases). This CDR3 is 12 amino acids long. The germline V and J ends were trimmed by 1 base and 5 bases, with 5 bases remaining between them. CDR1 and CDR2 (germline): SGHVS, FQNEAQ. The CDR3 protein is CASSLGGYGYTF. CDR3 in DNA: TGTGCCAGCAGCTTAGGGGGGTATGGCTACACCTTC.